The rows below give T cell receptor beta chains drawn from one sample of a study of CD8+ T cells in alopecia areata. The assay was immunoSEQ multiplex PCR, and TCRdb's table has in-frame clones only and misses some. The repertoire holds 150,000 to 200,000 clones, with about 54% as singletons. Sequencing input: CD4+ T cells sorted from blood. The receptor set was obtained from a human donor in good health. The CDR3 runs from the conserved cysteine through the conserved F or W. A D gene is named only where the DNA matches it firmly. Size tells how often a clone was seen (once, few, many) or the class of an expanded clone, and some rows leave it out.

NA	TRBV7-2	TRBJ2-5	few	TGTGCCAGCAGCTTGGGGGTTACAGGGACGGTCCAGTACTTC	CASSLGVTGTVQYF
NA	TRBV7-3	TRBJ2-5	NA	TGTGCCAGCAGCTTAACGGGAGGGGGCCCAGAGACCCAGTACTTC	CASSLTGGGPETQYF
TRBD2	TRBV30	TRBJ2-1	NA	TGTGCCTGGCTGAGCGGGAGAGTAGCCTACAATGAGCAGTTCTTC	CAWLSGRVAYNEQFF
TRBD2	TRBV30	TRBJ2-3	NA	TGTGCCTGGGGGCCGGGACTAGGATGGGGTACGCAGTATTTT	CAWGPGLGWGTQYF
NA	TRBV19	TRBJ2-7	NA	TGTGCCAGTAGTATAGCCCAGGGAGGCCCCTACGAGCAGTACTTC	CASSIAQGGPYEQYF
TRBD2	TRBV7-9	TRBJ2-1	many	TGTGCCAGCAGCATCGTAACTAGCGGGAGCTGGAATGAGCAGTTCTTC	CASSIVTSGSWNEQFF
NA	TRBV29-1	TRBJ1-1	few	TGCAGCGTTTCTTACAGCAACACTGAAGCTTTCTTT	CSVSYSNTEAFF
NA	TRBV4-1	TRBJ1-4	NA	TGCGCCAGCAGCCAAGATACCAGGAATGAAAAACTGTTTTTT	CASSQDTRNEKLFF
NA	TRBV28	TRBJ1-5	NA	TGTGCCAGCAGTTCCCCCAGGGAGGGTTGGGAACATTTT	CASSSPREGWEHF
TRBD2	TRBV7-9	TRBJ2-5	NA	TGTGCCAGCAGCTTAGCTAGCGGGAGTTTCCAAGAGACCCAGTACTTC	CASSLASGSFQETQYF
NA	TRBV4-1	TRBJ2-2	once	TGCGCCAGCAGCCAAGCGGGATTGCGTAACACCGGGGAGCTGTTTTTT	CASSQAGLRNTGELFF
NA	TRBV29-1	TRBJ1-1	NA	TGCAGCGTAACTCCCCGGCCCACTGAAGCTTTCTTT	CSVTPRPTEAFF
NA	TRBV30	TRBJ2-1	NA	TGTGCCTGGAAGAGGGCCGTCACGCCCTACAATGAGCAGTTCTTC	CAWKRAVTPYNEQFF
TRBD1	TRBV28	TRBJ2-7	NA	TGTGCCAGCAGTCGGCCCGGACAGGGGGCGATCGAGCAGTACTTC	CASSRPGQGAIEQYF
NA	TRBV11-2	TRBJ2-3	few	TGTGCCAGCAGCCCTTATTTGACAGATACGCAGTATTTT	CASSPYLTDTQYF
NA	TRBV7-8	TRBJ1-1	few	TGTGCCAGCAGCTTCGGGGACACTGAAGCTTTCTTT	CASSFGDTEAFF
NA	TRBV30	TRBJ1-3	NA	TGTGCCTGGAGCTGGAGCTCTGGAAACACCATATATTTT	CAWSWSSGNTIYF
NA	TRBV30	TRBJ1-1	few	TGTGCCTGGAGGGGGGAAAGTGAAGCTTTCTTT	CAWRGESEAFF
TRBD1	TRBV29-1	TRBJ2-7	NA	TGCAGCGTTGAAGCGGGACAGGCCGTCGACGAGCAGTACTTC	CSVEAGQAVDEQYF
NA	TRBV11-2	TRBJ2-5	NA	TGTGCCAGCAGCCCGACCCAGGGGACCGAGACCCAGTACTTC	CASSPTQGTETQYF
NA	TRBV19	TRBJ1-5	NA	TGTGCCAGTAGCACCGGGACACTTAGCAATCAGCCCCAGCATTTT	CASSTGTLSNQPQHF
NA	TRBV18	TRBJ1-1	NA	TGTGCCAGCTCAACTATGACTCGAGCGAACACTGAAGCTTTCTTT	CASSTMTRANTEAFF
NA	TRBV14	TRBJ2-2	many	TGTGCCAGCAGCCTACTGGGGAAGTGGGCATGGAACACCGGGGAGCTGTTTTTT	CASSLLGKWAWNTGELFF
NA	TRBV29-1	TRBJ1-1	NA	TGCAGCGTTGATATGGCAGATAGGGCTTTCTTT	CSVDMADRAFF
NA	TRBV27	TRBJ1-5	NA	TGTGCCAGCAGTTTACCGCCCCCGGACGCTGATAATCAGCCCCAGCATTTT	CASSLPPPDADNQPQHF
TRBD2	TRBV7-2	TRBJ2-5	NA	TGTGCCAGCAGCTTAGAGGGACTAGCCGTCGAGACCCAGTACTTC	CASSLEGLAVETQYF
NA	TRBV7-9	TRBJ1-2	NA	TGTGCCAGCAGCGCAGCAGGACTGGGCGGCTACACCTTC	CASSAAGLGGYTF
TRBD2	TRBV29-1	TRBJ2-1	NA	TGCAGCGTTGAAGTCCTGACTAGCGGGTCCTCAGGTGAGCAGTTCTTC	CSVEVLTSGSSGEQFF
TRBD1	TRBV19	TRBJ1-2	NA	TGTGCCAGTAGTACCTCGGACAGGGGGCGGGATGGCTACACCTTC	CASSTSDRGRDGYTF
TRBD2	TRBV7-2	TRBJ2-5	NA	TGTGCCAGCAGCTTAAACCCCCCCAGCGGGAGAGGAGAGACCCAGTACTTC	CASSLNPPSGRGETQYF
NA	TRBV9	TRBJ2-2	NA	TGTGCCAGCAGCACGACTCGGACCGGGGAGCTGTTTTTT	CASSTTRTGELFF
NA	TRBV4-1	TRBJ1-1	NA	TGCGCCAGCAGCCGGCCCCCTGGGGGGACTGAAGCTTTCTTT	CASSRPPGGTEAFF
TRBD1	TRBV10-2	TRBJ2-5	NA	TGCGCCAGCAGCCTCCCCGACAGGGCCCAAGAGACCCAGTACTTC	CASSLPDRAQETQYF
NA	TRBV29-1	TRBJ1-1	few	TGCAGCGTTGGATTGGGGAACACTGAAGCTTTCTTT	CSVGLGNTEAFF